The rows below give T cell receptor beta chains drawn from one sample of a study of blood T cell repertoires in COVID-19. Sequenced by immunoSEQ multiplex PCR; TCRdb stores in-frame clones only, minus some. Of 250,000 to 300,000 clones listed, roughly 80% are singletons. Sequencing used PBMCs or T cells enriched from blood (not recorded which). The receptors stem from a man in his forties who had been exposed to COVID-19. Both conserved end residues are part of each CDR3. A D gene is named only where the DNA matches it firmly. Clone size is shown for a subset of rows, as once, few, many or a class of expanded clone.

CDR3 length: 13
D gene: NA
V gene: TRBV2
J gene: TRBJ1-1
clone size: NA
CDR3 DNA: TGTGCCAGCTTGGACAGACTGAACACTGAAGCTTTCTTT
CDR3 protein: CASLDRLNTEAFF

CDR3 length: 14
D gene: TRBD1
V gene: TRBV19
J gene: TRBJ1-5
clone size: NA
CDR3 DNA: TGTGCCAGTAGTATAAGAGACAGGGGACAGCCCCAGCATTTT
CDR3 protein: CASSIRDRGQPQHF

CDR3 length: 19
D gene: TRBD2
V gene: TRBV7-6
J gene: TRBJ2-7
clone size: NA
CDR3 DNA: TGTGCCAGCAGCTTAGCAGCTGTGCAACAGGGCGGGAGGGCATACGAGCAGTACTTC
CDR3 protein: CASSLAAVQQGGRAYEQYF

CDR3 length: 15
D gene: NA
V gene: TRBV6-6
J gene: TRBJ1-2
clone size: NA
CDR3 DNA: TGTGCCAGCAGTCCGCCCGCAGGGATAGGAGATGGCTACACCTTC
CDR3 protein: CASSPPAGIGDGYTF

CDR3 length: 14
D gene: NA
V gene: TRBV29-1
J gene: TRBJ1-1
clone size: NA
CDR3 DNA: TGCAGCGTTGTTCCGGGACAATCGGGTGGTGGGGCTTTCTTT
CDR3 protein: CSVVPGQSGGGAFF

CDR3 length: 13
D gene: NA
V gene: TRBV24-1
J gene: TRBJ1-2
clone size: NA
CDR3 DNA: TGTGCCACCAGTGATGACACCTCTTATGGCTACACCTTC
CDR3 protein: CATSDDTSYGYTF

CDR3 length: 16
D gene: TRBD1
V gene: TRBV19
J gene: TRBJ2-1
clone size: NA
CDR3 DNA: TGTGCCAGTAGTATAGATGGAGGGACAGGGATCAATGAGCAGTTCTTC
CDR3 protein: CASSIDGGTGINEQFF

CDR3 length: 13
D gene: NA
V gene: TRBV5-8
J gene: TRBJ1-2
clone size: few
CDR3 DNA: TGTGCCAGCAGCTTGTCAGTTAACTATGGCTACACCTTC
CDR3 protein: CASSLSVNYGYTF

CDR3 length: 15
D gene: TRBD1
V gene: TRBV20-1
J gene: TRBJ2-3
clone size: NA
CDR3 DNA: TGCAGTGCTAGTTTGGGGCAGGGGGCCACAGATACGCAGTATTTT
CDR3 protein: CSASLGQGATDTQYF

CDR3 length: 16
D gene: NA
V gene: TRBV18
J gene: TRBJ1-3
clone size: NA
CDR3 DNA: TGTGCCAGCTCACTAACCCGGACAAAAACTGGAAACACCATATATTTT
CDR3 protein: CASSLTRTKTGNTIYF

CDR3 length: 14
D gene: TRBD1
V gene: TRBV25-1
J gene: TRBJ1-2
clone size: NA
CDR3 DNA: TGTGCCAGCAGCCGACAGGGCGAAAACTATGGCTACACCTTC
CDR3 protein: CASSRQGENYGYTF

CDR3 length: 14
D gene: NA
V gene: TRBV20-1
J gene: TRBJ2-1
clone size: NA
CDR3 DNA: TGCAGTGCTAGTACGGGATACACCAATAATGAGCAGTTCTTC
CDR3 protein: CSASTGYTNNEQFF

CDR3 length: 13
D gene: TRBD1
V gene: TRBV6-4
J gene: TRBJ1-2
clone size: few
CDR3 DNA: TGTGCCAGCAGTGAGGGACAGTCCTATGGCTACACCTTC
CDR3 protein: CASSEGQSYGYTF

CDR3 length: 15
D gene: NA
V gene: TRBV18
J gene: TRBJ1-5
clone size: NA
CDR3 DNA: TGTGCCAGCTCACTCTCTTATTATAGCAATCAGCCCCAGCATTTT
CDR3 protein: CASSLSYYSNQPQHF

CDR3 length: 14
D gene: NA
V gene: TRBV30
J gene: TRBJ1-2
clone size: NA
CDR3 DNA: TGTGCCTGGGGGAAGACTCAGGGTGCTGGCGGCTACACCTTC
CDR3 protein: CAWGKTQGAGGYTF

CDR3 length: 16
D gene: TRBD2
V gene: TRBV7-7
J gene: TRBJ2-2
clone size: NA
CDR3 DNA: TGTGCTAGCAGCTCGACTAGCGGGATATCGACCGGGGAGCTGTTTTTT
CDR3 protein: CASSSTSGISTGELFF

CDR3 length: 14
D gene: NA
V gene: TRBV2
J gene: TRBJ1-5
clone size: NA
CDR3 DNA: TGTGCCAGCAGTGGTTTCGGGGAGAGTCAGCCCCAGCATTTT
CDR3 protein: CASSGFGESQPQHF

CDR3 length: 19
D gene: NA
V gene: TRBV29-1
J gene: TRBJ1-5
clone size: once
CDR3 DNA: TGCAGCTTCCTACTCACAGGGTCCCCCGCCATATATAGCAATCAGCCCCAGCATTTT
CDR3 protein: CSFLLTGSPAIYSNQPQHF

CDR3 length: 13
D gene: NA
V gene: TRBV3-1/TRBV3-2
J gene: TRBJ1-2
clone size: few
CDR3 DNA: TGTGCCAGCAGCCTCCGACAGTATCGTGGCTACACCTTC
CDR3 protein: CASSLRQYRGYTF

CDR3 length: 15
D gene: NA
V gene: TRBV24-1
J gene: TRBJ2-5
clone size: NA
CDR3 DNA: TGTGCCACCAGTGATTTCCCGCGGGGACGAGAGACCCAGTACTTC
CDR3 protein: CATSDFPRGRETQYF

CDR3 length: 16
D gene: NA
V gene: TRBV10-1
J gene: TRBJ2-1
clone size: NA
CDR3 DNA: TGCGCCAGCAGTGACTACGGGAGCGGTTCCTACAATGAGCAGTTCTTC
CDR3 protein: CASSDYGSGSYNEQFF

CDR3 length: 13
D gene: NA
V gene: TRBV13
J gene: TRBJ1-2
clone size: NA
CDR3 DNA: TGTGCCAGCAGCTTAGCAGGGCTCTATGGCTACACCTTC
CDR3 protein: CASSLAGLYGYTF

CDR3 length: 13
D gene: NA
V gene: TRBV27
J gene: TRBJ2-3
clone size: once
CDR3 DNA: TGTGCCAGCTTGGGGCAGAACACAGATACGCAGTATTTT
CDR3 protein: CASLGQNTDTQYF

CDR3 length: 15
D gene: NA
V gene: TRBV6-5
J gene: TRBJ1-4
clone size: once
CDR3 DNA: TGTGCCAGCAGTTATGAGACAAACCCCTACGGAAAACTGTTTTTT
CDR3 protein: CASSYETNPYGKLFF

CDR3 length: 16
D gene: TRBD2
V gene: TRBV5-4
J gene: TRBJ2-7
clone size: NA
CDR3 DNA: TGTGCCAGCAGCTGGGGTAGCGGGAGGAGCTCCTACGAGCAGTACTTC
CDR3 protein: CASSWGSGRSSYEQYF

CDR3 length: 14
D gene: TRBD1
V gene: TRBV18
J gene: TRBJ2-3
clone size: NA
CDR3 DNA: TGTGCCAGCTCACCGGGGACAGTTACAGATACGCAGTATTTT
CDR3 protein: CASSPGTVTDTQYF

CDR3 length: 14
D gene: TRBD2
V gene: TRBV19
J gene: TRBJ2-1
clone size: NA
CDR3 DNA: TGTGCCAGTAGTACTAGCGGGGGAGGCAATGAGCAGTTCTTC
CDR3 protein: CASSTSGGGNEQFF

CDR3 length: 15
D gene: NA
V gene: TRBV13
J gene: TRBJ1-1
clone size: NA
CDR3 DNA: TGTGCCAGCAGCTTATTGGGGGGAAGGAACACTGAAGCTTTCTTT
CDR3 protein: CASSLLGGRNTEAFF

CDR3 length: 16
D gene: NA
V gene: TRBV18
J gene: TRBJ1-3
clone size: NA
CDR3 DNA: TGTGCCAGCTCACCGGGGTCAGGGCCCAACGGGAACACCATATATTTT
CDR3 protein: CASSPGSGPNGNTIYF

CDR3 length: 14
D gene: TRBD1
V gene: TRBV27
J gene: TRBJ1-2
clone size: NA
CDR3 DNA: TGTGCCAGCGGAAGATTGGACAGGGGTTATGGCTACACCTTC
CDR3 protein: CASGRLDRGYGYTF

CDR3 length: 17
D gene: TRBD1
V gene: TRBV5-6
J gene: TRBJ1-5
clone size: NA
CDR3 DNA: TGTGCCAGCAGCTTGGTTAGCGGGACAGGGGGCCATCAGCCCCAGCATTTT
CDR3 protein: CASSLVSGTGGHQPQHF

CDR3 length: 15
D gene: TRBD2
V gene: TRBV7-9
J gene: TRBJ2-3
clone size: NA
CDR3 DNA: TGTGCCAGCAGCAATCTAGCGGTCCCTTTCAATACGCAGTATTTT
CDR3 protein: CASSNLAVPFNTQYF

CDR3 length: 13
D gene: TRBD1
V gene: TRBV2
J gene: TRBJ1-2
clone size: NA
CDR3 DNA: TGTGCCAGACAGGGGGCATTAGGGTATGGCTACACCTTC
CDR3 protein: CARQGALGYGYTF

CDR3 length: 15
D gene: NA
V gene: TRBV5-1
J gene: TRBJ2-3
clone size: NA
CDR3 DNA: TGCGCCAGCATGCAACCGGGAGACACCACAGATACGCAGTATTTT
CDR3 protein: CASMQPGDTTDTQYF

CDR3 length: 11
D gene: NA
V gene: TRBV5-1
J gene: TRBJ1-1
clone size: few
CDR3 DNA: TGCGCCAGCAGACTGGACACTGAAGCTTTCTTT
CDR3 protein: CASRLDTEAFF

CDR3 length: 16
D gene: TRBD1
V gene: TRBV29-1
J gene: TRBJ2-1
clone size: NA
CDR3 DNA: TGCAGCGTTGCTGGGGGACAGGGGGGTTCCTACAATGAGCAGTTCTTC
CDR3 protein: CSVAGGQGGSYNEQFF

CDR3 length: 15
D gene: NA
V gene: TRBV5-1
J gene: TRBJ2-1
clone size: NA
CDR3 DNA: TGCGCCAGCAGTCCAGGCGTTTCCCCCGACAATGAGCAGTTCTTC
CDR3 protein: CASSPGVSPDNEQFF

CDR3 length: 13
D gene: NA
V gene: TRBV2
J gene: TRBJ2-4
clone size: NA
CDR3 DNA: TGTGCCAGCAGTGAAGGTTTTATTGTTCCGCAGTACTTC
CDR3 protein: CASSEGFIVPQYF

CDR3 length: 14
D gene: TRBD1
V gene: TRBV6-5
J gene: TRBJ1-2
clone size: NA
CDR3 DNA: TGTGCCAGCAGTTACTCCACAGGGGGCTATGGCTACACCTTC
CDR3 protein: CASSYSTGGYGYTF

CDR3 length: 15
D gene: NA
V gene: TRBV15
J gene: TRBJ2-2
clone size: NA
CDR3 DNA: TGTGCCACCAGCGCAAATAACCTAGGGGCGGGGGAGCTGTTTTTT
CDR3 protein: CATSANNLGAGELFF

CDR3 length: 15
D gene: TRBD1
V gene: TRBV3-1/TRBV3-2
J gene: TRBJ2-7
clone size: NA
CDR3 DNA: TGTGCCAGCAGCCCGTCAGGGACAGGGACCTACGAGCAGTACTTC
CDR3 protein: CASSPSGTGTYEQYF

CDR3 length: 14
D gene: NA
V gene: TRBV9
J gene: TRBJ2-5
clone size: once
CDR3 DNA: TGTGCCAGCAGCTCTGGAGTTTCCCAAGAGACCCAGTACTTC
CDR3 protein: CASSSGVSQETQYF

CDR3 length: 14
D gene: TRBD2
V gene: TRBV18
J gene: TRBJ2-7
clone size: NA
CDR3 DNA: TGTGCCAGCTCACTACCTGGGAGGGCCTACGAGCAGTACTTC
CDR3 protein: CASSLPGRAYEQYF

CDR3 length: 14
D gene: NA
V gene: TRBV14
J gene: TRBJ2-2
clone size: NA
CDR3 DNA: TGTGCCAGCAGAGCTATCGCGAACACCGGGGAGCTGTTTTTT
CDR3 protein: CASRAIANTGELFF

CDR3 length: 12
D gene: NA
V gene: TRBV28
J gene: TRBJ1-1
clone size: NA
CDR3 DNA: TGTGCCAGCAGTCTCGACAGATTTGAAGCTTTCTTT
CDR3 protein: CASSLDRFEAFF

CDR3 length: 16
D gene: NA
V gene: TRBV9
J gene: TRBJ1-6
clone size: NA
CDR3 DNA: TGTGCCAGCAGCGTAGATCCAGATCACTATAATTCACCCCTCCACTTT
CDR3 protein: CASSVDPDHYNSPLHF

CDR3 length: 14
D gene: NA
V gene: TRBV5-1
J gene: TRBJ2-7
clone size: NA
CDR3 DNA: TGCGCCAGCTGTGAGGACAGCCCCCGTTTCGAGCAGTACTTC
CDR3 protein: CASCEDSPRFEQYF

CDR3 length: 15
D gene: NA
V gene: TRBV2
J gene: TRBJ1-6
clone size: NA
CDR3 DNA: TGTGCCAGCCAAGACAGAAGCTCCTATAATTCACCCCTCCACTTT
CDR3 protein: CASQDRSSYNSPLHF

CDR3 length: 11
D gene: NA
V gene: TRBV24-1
J gene: TRBJ1-1
clone size: NA
CDR3 DNA: TGTGCCACCAGTGCCAGTGGCGAAGCTTTCTTT
CDR3 protein: CATSASGEAFF

CDR3 length: 14
D gene: NA
V gene: TRBV7-8
J gene: TRBJ1-5
clone size: NA
CDR3 DNA: TGTGCCAGCAGCTCTGGCAGTAGCAATCAGCCCCAGCATTTT
CDR3 protein: CASSSGSSNQPQHF

CDR3 length: 16
D gene: TRBD2
V gene: TRBV2
J gene: TRBJ2-2
clone size: few
CDR3 DNA: TGTGCCAGCAGTCGGGAGGGACTAGCCAACACCGGGGAGCTGTTTTTT
CDR3 protein: CASSREGLANTGELFF

CDR3 length: 16
D gene: NA
V gene: TRBV30
J gene: TRBJ2-3
clone size: few
CDR3 DNA: TGTGCCTGGAGTGTAGGAACCGGGGGGCTGGGGGATACGCAGTATTTT
CDR3 protein: CAWSVGTGGLGDTQYF

CDR3 length: 15
D gene: NA
V gene: TRBV9
J gene: TRBJ1-1
clone size: NA
CDR3 DNA: TGTGCCAGCAGCACCGACCACAGGGAAAATACTGAAGCTTTCTTT
CDR3 protein: CASSTDHRENTEAFF

CDR3 length: 15
D gene: NA
V gene: TRBV18
J gene: TRBJ1-3
clone size: NA
CDR3 DNA: TGTGCCAGCTCACCACCCTCGGTGCTTGGAAACACCATATATTTT
CDR3 protein: CASSPPSVLGNTIYF

CDR3 length: 15
D gene: NA
V gene: TRBV24-1
J gene: TRBJ2-3
clone size: NA
CDR3 DNA: TGTGCCACCAGTGAGACACCTATACAGGGAGATACGCAGTATTTT
CDR3 protein: CATSETPIQGDTQYF

CDR3 length: 17
D gene: TRBD2
V gene: TRBV3-1/TRBV3-2
J gene: TRBJ2-1
clone size: NA
CDR3 DNA: TGTGCCAGCAGCCAATTGTACGCTAGCGGGAGTGTCAGGGAGCAGTTCTTC
CDR3 protein: CASSQLYASGSVREQFF

CDR3 length: 14
D gene: NA
V gene: TRBV18
J gene: TRBJ1-5
clone size: many
CDR3 DNA: TGTGCCAGCTCACAGGACAGTCGGAATCAGCCCCAGCATTTT
CDR3 protein: CASSQDSRNQPQHF

CDR3 length: 15
D gene: TRBD1
V gene: TRBV7-9
J gene: TRBJ1-1
clone size: once
CDR3 DNA: TGTGCCAGCAGCAAGGCCTACAGGGGGCAGGCTGAAGCTTTCTTT
CDR3 protein: CASSKAYRGQAEAFF